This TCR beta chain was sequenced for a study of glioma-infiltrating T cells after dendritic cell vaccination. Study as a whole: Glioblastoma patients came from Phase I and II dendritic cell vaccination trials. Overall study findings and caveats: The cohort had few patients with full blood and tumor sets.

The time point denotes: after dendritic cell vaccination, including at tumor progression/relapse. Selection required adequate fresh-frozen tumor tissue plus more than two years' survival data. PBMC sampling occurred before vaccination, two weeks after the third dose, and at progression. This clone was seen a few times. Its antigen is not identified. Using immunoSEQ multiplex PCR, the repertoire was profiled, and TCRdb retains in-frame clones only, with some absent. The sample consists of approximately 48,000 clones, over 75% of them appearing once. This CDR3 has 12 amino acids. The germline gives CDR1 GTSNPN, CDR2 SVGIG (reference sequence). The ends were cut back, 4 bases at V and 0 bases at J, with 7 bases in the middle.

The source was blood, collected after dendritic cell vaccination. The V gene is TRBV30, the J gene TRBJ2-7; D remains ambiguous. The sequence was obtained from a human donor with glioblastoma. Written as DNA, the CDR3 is TGTGCCTGGAAACTCAACTCCTACGAGCAGTACTTC. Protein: CAWKLNSYEQYF.